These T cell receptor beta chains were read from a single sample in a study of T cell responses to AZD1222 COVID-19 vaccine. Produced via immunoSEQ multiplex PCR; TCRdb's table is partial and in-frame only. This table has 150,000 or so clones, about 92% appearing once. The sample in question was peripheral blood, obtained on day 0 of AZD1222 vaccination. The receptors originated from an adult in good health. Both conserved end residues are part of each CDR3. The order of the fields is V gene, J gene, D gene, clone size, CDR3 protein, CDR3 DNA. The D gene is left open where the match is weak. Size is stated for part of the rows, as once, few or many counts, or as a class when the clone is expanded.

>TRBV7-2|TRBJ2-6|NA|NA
CASSLGAASGANVLTF
TGTGCCAGCAGCTTAGGGGCGGCCTCTGGGGCCAACGTCCTGACTTTC
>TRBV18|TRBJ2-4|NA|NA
CASSPPNNRPNIQYF
TGTGCCAGCTCACCACCTAACAACAGGCCTAACATTCAGTACTTC
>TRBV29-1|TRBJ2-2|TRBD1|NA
CSVEVRAGGNTGELFF
TGCAGCGTTGAAGTCAGGGCAGGGGGGAACACCGGGGAGCTGTTTTTT
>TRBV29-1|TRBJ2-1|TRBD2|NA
CSVGAGEAYNEQFF
TGCAGCGTTGGGGCGGGAGAAGCCTACAATGAGCAGTTCTTC
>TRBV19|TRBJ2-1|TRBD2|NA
CASSTYRTSGRARNEQFF
TGTGCCAGTAGTACCTATAGGACTAGCGGGAGGGCCAGGAATGAGCAGTTCTTC
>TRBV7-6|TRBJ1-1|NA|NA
CASSVTVSTEAFF
TGTGCCAGCAGCGTGACCGTGAGCACTGAAGCTTTCTTT
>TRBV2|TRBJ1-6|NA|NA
CASMTDNSPLHF
TGTGCCAGCATGACCGATAATTCACCCCTCCACTTT
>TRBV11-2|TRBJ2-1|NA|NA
CASSLGPNYNEQFF
TGTGCCAGCAGCTTAGGCCCGAACTACAATGAGCAGTTCTTC
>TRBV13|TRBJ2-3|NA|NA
CASRVPGGSDTQYF
TGTGCCAGCAGAGTACCGGGGGGCTCGGATACGCAGTATTTT
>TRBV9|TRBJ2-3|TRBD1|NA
CASSPRQGLGTDTQYF
TGTGCCAGCAGCCCTCGACAGGGGTTGGGCACAGATACGCAGTATTTT
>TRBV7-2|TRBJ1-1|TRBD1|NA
CASSATGGDTEAFF
TGTGCCAGCAGCGCCACAGGGGGTGACACTGAAGCTTTCTTT
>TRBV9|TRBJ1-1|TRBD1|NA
CASSVTGTNTEAFF
TGTGCCAGCAGCGTGACAGGGACGAACACTGAAGCTTTCTTT
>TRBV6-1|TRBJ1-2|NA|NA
CASSDRDGYTF
TGTGCCAGCAGTGACAGGGATGGCTACACCTTC
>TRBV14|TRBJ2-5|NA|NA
CASSPGVEQETQYF
TGTGCCAGCAGTCCAGGGGTGGAACAAGAGACCCAGTACTTC
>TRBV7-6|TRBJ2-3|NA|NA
CASSSRPKFRTATDTQYF
TGTGCCAGCAGCTCCCGACCAAAATTTCGGACAGCCACAGATACGCAGTATTTT
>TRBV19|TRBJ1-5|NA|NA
CASSEDGQGNQPQHF
TGTGCCAGTAGTGAAGACGGTCAGGGGAATCAGCCCCAGCATTTT
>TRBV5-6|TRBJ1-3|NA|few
CASSSPGFSGNTIYF
TGTGCCAGCAGCTCACCCGGGTTCTCTGGAAACACCATATATTTT
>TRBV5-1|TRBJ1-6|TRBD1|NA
CASSSGQGNNSPLHF
TGCGCCAGCAGCTCGGGACAGGGGAATAATTCACCCCTCCACTTT
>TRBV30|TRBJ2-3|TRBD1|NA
CAWMRGQGDSDTQYF
TGTGCCTGGATGAGGGGGCAGGGGGATTCCGATACGCAGTATTTT
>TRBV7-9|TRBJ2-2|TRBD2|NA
CASRSSGSTGELFF
TGTGCCAGCAGGAGTAGCGGGAGCACCGGGGAGCTGTTTTTT
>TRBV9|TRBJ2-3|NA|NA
CASSFTPDSSDTQYF
TGTGCCAGCAGCTTCACCCCCGACTCCTCAGATACGCAGTATTTT
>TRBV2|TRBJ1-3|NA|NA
CASSGRGDRNTIYF
TGTGCCAGCAGTGGAAGGGGCGACCGAAACACCATATATTTT
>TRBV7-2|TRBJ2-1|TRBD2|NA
CASSIWTSGGPSSYNEQFF
TGTGCCAGCAGCATTTGGACTAGCGGGGGCCCTAGCTCCTACAATGAGCAGTTCTTC
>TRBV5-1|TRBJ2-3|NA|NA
CASSLDSADTQYF
TGCGCCAGCAGCTTGGACTCGGCAGATACGCAGTATTTT
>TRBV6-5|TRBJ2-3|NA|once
CASSTMTTDTQYF
TGTGCCAGCAGCACGATGACTACAGATACGCAGTATTTT
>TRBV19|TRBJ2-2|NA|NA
CASSTLNTGELFF
TGTGCCAGTAGTACCCTGAACACCGGGGAGCTGTTTTTT
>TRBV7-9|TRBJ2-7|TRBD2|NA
CASETSGSSYEQYF
TGTGCCAGCGAAACTAGCGGGAGCTCCTACGAGCAGTACTTC
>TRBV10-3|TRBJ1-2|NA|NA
CAIRRGEGDGYTF
TGTGCCATCAGGAGGGGGGAAGGAGATGGCTACACCTTC
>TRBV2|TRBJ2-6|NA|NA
CASSEAGFPGANVLTF
TGTGCCAGCAGTGAAGCGGGCTTCCCAGGGGCCAACGTCCTGACTTTC
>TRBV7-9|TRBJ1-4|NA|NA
CASSPTFRQENNEKLFF
TGTGCCAGCAGCCCAACCTTCAGACAGGAGAATAATGAAAAACTGTTTTTT
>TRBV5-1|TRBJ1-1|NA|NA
CASSLGRGAEAFF
TGCGCCAGCAGCTTGGGCCGCGGGGCTGAAGCTTTCTTT
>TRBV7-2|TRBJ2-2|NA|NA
CASSLQRNTGELFF
TGTGCCAGCAGCTTACAAAGAAACACCGGGGAGCTGTTTTTT
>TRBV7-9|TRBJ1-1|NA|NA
CASSPKSMLKAFF
TGTGCCAGCAGCCCCAAGTCGATGCTGAAGGCTTTCTTT
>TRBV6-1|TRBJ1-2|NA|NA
CASSEREGKNGYTF
TGTGCCAGCAGTGAAAGGGAAGGAAAGAATGGCTACACCTTC
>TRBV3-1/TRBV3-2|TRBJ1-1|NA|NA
CASSQDGGLEAFF
TGTGCCAGCAGCCAAGACGGAGGCCTTGAAGCTTTCTTT
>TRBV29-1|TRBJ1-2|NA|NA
CSVAGGSTASNYGYTF
TGCAGCGTTGCGGGGGGGAGCACAGCTTCTAACTATGGCTACACCTTC
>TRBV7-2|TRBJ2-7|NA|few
CASSSRTGEQYF
TGTGCCAGCAGCTCCCGGACCGGCGAGCAGTACTTC
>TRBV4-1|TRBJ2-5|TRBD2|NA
CASSRAGTSGTETQYF
TGCGCCAGCAGCCGGGCCGGGACTAGCGGGACGGAGACCCAGTACTTC
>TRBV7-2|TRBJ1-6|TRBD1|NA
CASSVGRDSSYNSPLHF
TGTGCCAGCAGCGTAGGAAGGGACAGCTCCTATAATTCACCCCTCCACTTT
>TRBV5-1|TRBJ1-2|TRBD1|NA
CASSLVTGGRDGYTF
TGCGCCAGCAGCTTGGTCACAGGGGGAAGGGATGGCTACACCTTC
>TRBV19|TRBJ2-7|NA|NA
CASSTGLDLYEQYF
TGTGCCAGTAGTACGGGCCTAGACTTGTACGAGCAGTACTTC
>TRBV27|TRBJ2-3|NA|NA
CASSTPPYTDTQYF
TGTGCCAGCAGCACCCCCCCCTACACAGATACGCAGTATTTT
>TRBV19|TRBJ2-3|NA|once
CASTPTSTDTQYF
TGTGCCAGTACCCCGACTAGTACAGATACGCAGTATTTT
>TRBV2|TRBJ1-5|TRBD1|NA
CASSEGDRVGPQNQPQHF
TGTGCCAGCAGTGAAGGGGACAGGGTTGGTCCCCAAAATCAGCCCCAGCATTTT
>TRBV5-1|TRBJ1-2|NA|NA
CASSFQGTNGYTF
TGCGCCAGCAGCTTTCAGGGGACTAATGGCTACACCTTC
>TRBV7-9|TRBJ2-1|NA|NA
CASSRGGEYNEQFF
TGTGCCAGCAGCCGCGGCGGGGAGTACAATGAGCAGTTCTTC